This T cell receptor beta chain stems from a study of CD8+ T cells in alopecia areata. As for the study in general: Oral tofacitinib, 5 to 10 mg twice daily, was given in an open-label trial.

The treatment: oral pan-JAK inhibitor, 5-10 mg twice daily. This clone has only a few counts. Sequencing used cDNA as its template, made by extracting RNA and reverse transcribing it. Produced via immunoSEQ multiplex PCR; TCRdb's table is partial and in-frame only. The sample consists of over 85,000 clones, 50% to 75% of them appearing once. Looked up from germline, CDR1 is LNHDA and CDR2 is SQIVND (reference sequence). CDR3 length equals 15 residues. Trimming removed 3 bases from V and 5 bases from J, with 14 bases in between. The rearrangement uses TRBV19 and TRBJ2-1; no reliable D call. Sequences were derived from CD8+ T cells sorted from blood, sampled at week 4, from a patient treated with tofacitinib. This clonotype originated in a human donor with alopecia areata. The CDR3 sequence: CASSIIPGGDNEQFF. In DNA, the CDR3 is TGTGCCAGTAGTATCATCCCAGGTGGGGACAATGAGCAGTTCTTC. Variable domain in full (rest from reference TRBV19 and TRBJ2-1): DGGITQSPKYLFRKEGQNVTLSCEQNLNHDAMYWYRQDPGQGLRLIYYSQIVNDFQKGDIAEGYSVSREKKESFPLTVTSAQKNPTAFYLCASSIIPGGDNEQFFGPGTRLTVL.